The rows below give T cell receptor beta chains drawn from one sample of a study of STAT3 mutations in large granular lymphocyte leukemia. Sequencing was performed with immunoSEQ multiplex PCR; in TCRdb, only in-frame clones are kept and a portion is missing. The table includes some 37,000 clones, 88% detected once. The specimen sequenced was PBMCs. Every receptor here comes from a human donor with T large granular lymphocyte leukemia. Some clones in this sample may be carry-over from other donors' samples. The CDR3 runs from the conserved cysteine through the conserved F or W. A D gene is named only where the DNA matches it firmly. The listing skips clone size in some rows; elsewhere it reads once, few, many or a size class.

clone_size j_call v_call d_call cdr3_aa cdr3_nt
. TRBJ1-2 TRBV28 TRBD1 CASRPSGGGGYTF TGTGCCAGCAGACCTTCAGGGGGTGGTGGCTACACCTTC
. TRBJ1-1 TRBV19 . CASRDRMGGDPEAFF TGTGCCAGTAGGGATCGGATGGGAGGGGACCCTGAAGCTTTCTTT
. TRBJ2-6 TRBV28 . CASSLSPGSGANVLTF TGTGCCAGCAGTTTATCTCCGGGCTCTGGGGCCAACGTCCTGACTTTC
once TRBJ2-5 TRBV5-1 TRBD1 CASSITTGQLPRESQYF TGCGCCAGCAGCATCACGACGGGACAGCTCCCCCGAGAGAGCCAGTACTTC
. TRBJ1-5 TRBV6-6 TRBD1 CASSFMTGNQPQHF TGTGCCAGCAGCTTTATGACAGGGAATCAGCCCCAGCATTTT
once TRBJ2-5 TRBV30 . CAWSVGVGRETQYF TGTGCCTGGAGTGTAGGGGTAGGGCGGGAGACCCAGTACTTC
. TRBJ1-5 TRBV6-6 . CASSYSGSSQPQHF TGTGCCAGCAGTTATTCGGGGTCGAGCCAGCCCCAGCATTTT
. TRBJ2-5 TRBV7-2 . CASSRQNQETQYF TGTGCCAGCAGCAGACAGAACCAAGAGACCCAGTACTTC
. TRBJ2-5 TRBV13 . CASSLRGSLETQYF TGTGCCAGCAGCTTACGGGGTAGTCTAGAGACCCAGTACTTC
. TRBJ2-1 TRBV30 . CAWRAASSYNEQFF TGTGCCTGGAGAGCAGCAAGCTCCTACAATGAGCAGTTCTTC
. TRBJ2-6 TRBV7-6 TRBD1 CASSLTGVGANVLTF TGTGCCAGCAGCTTAACAGGGGTCGGGGCCAACGTCCTGACTTTC
. TRBJ1-3 TRBV11-3 . CASSPTGTGNTIYF TGTGCCAGCAGCCCTACAGGGACTGGAAACACCATATATTTT
. TRBJ2-2 TRBV18 TRBD2 CASSLGLAGDTGELFF TGTGCCAGCTCACTCGGACTAGCGGGGGACACCGGGGAGCTGTTTTTT
. TRBJ2-2 TRBV5-1 . CASSLRDGVLRELFF TGCGCCAGCAGCCTCCGGGACGGAGTGTTGAGGGAGCTGTTTTTT
once TRBJ1-2 TRBV29-1 TRBD1 CSDDRAGYYGYTF TGCAGCGACGACAGGGCTGGGTATTATGGCTACACCTTC
. TRBJ2-2 TRBV27 TRBD1 CASSHRQGNTGELFF TGTGCCAGCAGTCACCGACAGGGGAACACCGGGGAGCTGTTTTTT
. TRBJ1-2 TRBV2 . CASSETGRVDGYTF TGTGCCAGCAGTGAAACGGGCAGGGTCGATGGCTACACCTTC
. TRBJ1-5 TRBV5-1 . CASSTYGGENQPQHF TGCGCCAGCAGTACATACGGGGGGGAAAATCAGCCCCAGCATTTT
. TRBJ2-6 TRBV7-2 . CASSLVSGANVLTF TGTGCCAGCAGCTTAGTCTCTGGGGCCAACGTCCTGACTTTC
. TRBJ2-3 TRBV5-1 TRBD2 CATAPRGAGTDTQYF TGCGCCACTGCTCCGCGGGGGGCCGGCACAGATACGCAGTATTTT
once TRBJ2-5 TRBV5-6 . CASTTTEGGRETQYF TGTGCCAGCACCACCACCGAGGGGGGCCGGGAGACCCAGTACTTC
. TRBJ1-6 TRBV6-1 . CASSESGAIGSPLHF TGTGCCAGCAGTGAATCGGGGGCCATTGGTTCACCCCTCCACTTT
. TRBJ1-5 TRBV30 TRBD1 CAWGQGNQPQHF TGTGCCTGGGGACAGGGGAATCAGCCCCAGCATTTT
. TRBJ2-2 TRBV6-1 . CASSGRGTTAGELFF TGTGCCAGCAGTGGGAGGGGGACGACGGCCGGGGAGCTGTTTTTT
once TRBJ1-5 TRBV28 . CASSLVGLQPQHF TGTGCCAGCAGTTTAGTAGGACTGCAGCCCCAGCATTTT
. TRBJ2-5 TRBV4-3 TRBD1 CASSQGRGETQYF TGCGCCAGCAGCCAAGGCAGGGGGGAGACCCAGTACTTC
once TRBJ2-7 TRBV18 . CASSQPGRVYDEQYF TGTGCCAGCTCACAACCAGGCAGGGTCTATGACGAGCAGTACTTC
. TRBJ1-1 TRBV7-9 . CASSLDSEAFF TGTGCCAGCAGCTTAGACTCTGAAGCTTTCTTT
. TRBJ2-7 TRBV7-9 . CASRYNQGFGSYEQYF TGTGCCAGCAGATACAATCAGGGATTCGGCTCCTACGAGCAGTACTTC
. TRBJ2-3 TRBV10-3 TRBD2 CAISQTSGDTDTQYF TGTGCCATCAGTCAAACTAGCGGGGACACAGATACGCAGTATTTT
. TRBJ2-7 TRBV30 . CAYGAPNSYEQYF TGTGCCTATGGAGCACCTAATTCCTACGAGCAGTACTTC
. TRBJ1-5 TRBV5-5 . CASSLAGGNQPQHF TGTGCCAGCAGCTTGGCAGGGGGCAATCAGCCCCAGCATTTT
. TRBJ1-2 TRBV4-1 TRBD1 CASSHGTARNYGYTF TGCGCCAGCAGCCACGGGACAGCTAGAAACTATGGCTACACCTTC
few TRBJ2-2 TRBV6-1 . CASRIPRAGTGELFF TGTGCCAGCAGGATTCCACGGGCGGGGACCGGGGAGCTGTTTTTT
once TRBJ1-1 TRBV18 . CASSPKSGAGTEAFF TGTGCCAGCTCACCAAAGTCAGGGGCAGGCACTGAAGCTTTCTTT
. TRBJ2-1 TRBV5-1 . CASSLGYPNEQFF TGCGCCAGCAGCTTGGGATATCCCAACGAGCAGTTCTTC